The 2 T cell receptor beta chains given below trace back to one sample, sequenced in a study of Graves' ophthalmopathy and Graves' hyperthyroidism. For repertoire sequencing, the TCR beta CDR3 regions were amplified from RNA transcripts. In the first round, RT-PCR was carried out with HTBI primers, and a multiplex PCR formed the second round. TCRdb reanalysed the multiplex PCR reads using MiXCR and keeps one entry per CDR3 protein. The data contain approximately 640,000 distinct CDR3 sequences, over 40% of them seen just once; the ten biggest clones take up more than 2.5%. The specimen sequenced was peripheral blood. Receptor source: an adult man with Graves' ophthalmopathy.

The chain's CDR3 is CSYKGYQETQYF. The CDR3, as DNA: TGCAGCTACAAGGGGTACCAAGAGACCCAGTACTTC. This chain connects TRBV29-1 to TRBJ2-5; maybe TRBD1 (5 bases). CDR1 is SQVTM, CDR2 ANQGSEA, per germline. CDR3 size: 12 residues. V dropped 8 bases and J dropped 0 bases, with 10 bases sitting between them.

This clonotype was counted at least ten times. This chain uses TRBV5-6 with TRBJ2-6; maybe TRBD2 (5 bases). There are 15 residues in the CDR3. CDR1 is SGHDT and CDR2 is YYEEEE in the germline V gene. Deletions cut 4 bases from V and 0 bases from J, with 8 bases between. Here the CDR3 reads CASSLGNSGANVLTF. The CDR3 DNA reads TGTGCCAGCAGCCTCGGGAACTCTGGGGCCAACGTCCTGACTTTC.